The 13 T cell receptor beta chains below were found in one sample sequenced in a study of post-analysis software for immune sequencing data. Study-level points and caveats: With TRBV5-6, TRBV5-1 and TRBV20-1 included, five TRBV segments were more frequent in patients than in controls.

Every TCR beta cDNA library bore unique molecular identifiers. TCRdb ran MiXCR on the PCR reads and lists one entry per CDR3 protein. The sample records hundreds of thousands of distinct CDR3 sequences, 40% to 50% being singletons. Their cognate antigens are unknown. Sequenced material: blood. Receptors originate from a girl aged 5-17 years with multiple sclerosis.

The V call is TRBV7-3, the J call TRBJ1-6; no clear D. Deletions cut 5 bases from V and 10 bases from J, with 15 bases between. CDR1 and CDR2 from the germline V gene are SGHTA and FQGTGA. CDR3 length: 14 amino acids. The CDR3 is CASSLGFRNSPLHF. The CDR3 region has the DNA TGTGCCAGCAGCCTGGGGTTTCGGAACTCACCCCTCCACTTT.

The J gene is TRBJ1-1, the V gene TRBV6-2 or TRBV6-3, with 7 bases that match TRBD1. From germline, CDR1 is MNHEY and CDR2 SVGEGT. The CDR3 runs 12 residues. The J segment lost 2 bases and the V segment lost 8 bases, leaving 2 bases of the junction unmatched. In nucleotides, the CDR3 is TGTGCCAGCGGGACAGTAAACACTGAAGCTTTCTTT. Residues: CASGTVNTEAFF.

The table lists this clonotype with a few counts. V is TRBV12-3 or TRBV12-4 and J is TRBJ2-1; perhaps TRBD2 as D (5 bases). V was clipped by 0 bases and J by 0 bases, with 15 bases between them. This CDR3 comprises 18 residues. CDR3 amino acids: CASSLANRLFSSYNEQFF. DNA of the CDR3: TGTGCCAGCAGTTTAGCGAACAGACTATTTAGCTCCTACAATGAGCAGTTCTTC.

Note on this clonotype: Lacking the conserved final phenylalanine or tryptophan, this CDR3 likely reflects a read error. The chain recombines TRBV5-5 with TRBJ2-3, with 11 positions matching TRBD2. CDR1 is SGHKS, CDR2 YYEKEE, per germline (reference sequence). Unmatched junction bases numbered 6, after V lost 1 base and J lost 5 bases. CDR3 length: 16 residues. CDR3 sequence: CASSLLLAGGGDTQYL. The CDR3 nucleotides read TGTGCCAGCAGCTTGTTGCTAGCGGGAGGAGGAGATACGCAGTATTTG.

V and J are TRBV12-3 or TRBV12-4 and TRBJ1-2; weak D call: TRBD1 (6 bases). This CDR3 has 12 amino acids. V was shortened by 5 bases and J by 6 bases, with 10 bases between the two germline ends. The CDR3 region is CASSPTGHGYTF. DNA for the CDR3: TGTGCCAGCAGTCCCACAGGGCATGGCTACACCTTC.

This clonotype was counted a few times. The chain couples TRBV25-1 to TRBJ2-5; D is uncertain. The V gene's germline CDR1 is MGHDK and CDR2 SYGVNS. Trimming took off 1 base at V and 5 bases at J, with 8 bases between the two ends. CDR3 length: 13 residues. CDR3: CASSESPVETQYF. CDR3 DNA sequence: TGTGCCAGCAGTGAATCCCCCGTGGAGACCCAGTACTTC.

The chain uses TRBV7-6 and TRBJ2-7; 8 bases are shared with TRBD1. Looked up from germline, CDR1 is SGHVS and CDR2 is FNYEAQ. Germline trimming cut 5 bases from V and 7 bases from J; bases unmatched to any gene: 4. CDR3 length: 12 residues. The CDR3 DNA follows: TGTGCCAGCAGCGACAGGGGACGTGAGCAGTACTTC. It encodes CASSDRGREQYF.

The chain uses TRBV4-1 and TRBJ2-1, with TRBD2 matching 8 bases. CDR1 MGHRA and CDR2 YSYEKL come from the germline V gene. The junction had 15 bases not matched to a gene; V was cut back by 3 bases and J by 5 bases. The CDR3 runs 18 residues. The CDR3 reads CASSHPPQERETNNEQFF. DNA for the CDR3: TGCGCCAGCAGCCATCCCCCGCAGGAGCGGGAGACAAACAATGAGCAGTTCTTC.

This chain joins TRBV5-5 and TRBJ2-3; tentatively, D is TRBD2 (7 bases). CDR3 length: 15 amino acids. Germline loops: CDR1 SGHKS, CDR2 YYEKEE (reference sequence). Trimming took 4 bases from V and 4 from J, leaving 16 bases between them. The CDR3 is CASSPDGGPADTQYF. In DNA, the CDR3 is TGTGCCAGCAGCCCGGACGGGGGGCCAGCAGATACGCAGTATTTT.

This rearrangement joins TRBV7-6 to TRBJ1-4, with no clear D. Germline assignment: CDR1 SGHVS and CDR2 FNYEAQ. With 1 base removed from V and 10 bases from J, the gap between germline ends came to 16 bases. The CDR3 extends over 15 amino acids. The CDR3 nucleotides read TGTGCCAGCAGCTTAGGCGCACGTGGGAGTGGAAAACTGTTTTTT. It codes for CASSLGARGSGKLFF. The entire variable domain, with the rest obtained from reference TRBV7-6 and TRBJ1-4, is as follows: GAGVSQSPRYKVTKRGQDVALRCDPISGHVSLYWYRQALGQGPEFLTYFNYEAQQDKSGLPNDRFSAERPEGSISTLTIQRTEQRDSAMYRCASSLGARGSGKLFFGSGTQLSVL.

In this sample, this clonotype turned up many times. One end of the junction does not line up with germline, which may come from a read error. The chain carries TRBV5-1 and TRBJ2-5; 8 nucleotides match TRBD1. Per germline, CDR1 SGHRS and CDR2 YFSETQ. The CDR3 extends over 14 amino acids. The CDR3: CASSLGQGGETQYF. The CDR3 DNA reads TGTGCCAGCAGCCTTGGACAGGGCGGGGAGACCCAGTACTTC.

This clonotype was picked up many times. J is TRBJ2-7 and V is TRBV20-1; D gene uncertain. The CDR3 spans 12 residues. Germline V gives CDR1 DFQATT, CDR2 SNEGSKA (reference sequence). V was cut by 6 bases and J by 7 bases, with 16 bases left in between. CDR3 in amino acids: CSAEPGPREQYF. The CDR3 DNA reads as TGCAGTGCCGAACCGGGCCCCAGGGAGCAGTACTTC.

This clonotype came up once. V is TRBV15 and J is TRBJ2-2; D unclear. In germline, CDR1 is LNHNV, CDR2 YYDKDF (reference sequence). Trimming pared 0 bases from V and 8 bases from J, leaving 13 bases between. The CDR3 consists of 15 residues. The chain's CDR3 is CATSRDTRTVGELFF. In nucleotides, the CDR3 is TGTGCCACCAGCAGAGATACCCGGACGGTGGGGGAGCTGTTTTTT.